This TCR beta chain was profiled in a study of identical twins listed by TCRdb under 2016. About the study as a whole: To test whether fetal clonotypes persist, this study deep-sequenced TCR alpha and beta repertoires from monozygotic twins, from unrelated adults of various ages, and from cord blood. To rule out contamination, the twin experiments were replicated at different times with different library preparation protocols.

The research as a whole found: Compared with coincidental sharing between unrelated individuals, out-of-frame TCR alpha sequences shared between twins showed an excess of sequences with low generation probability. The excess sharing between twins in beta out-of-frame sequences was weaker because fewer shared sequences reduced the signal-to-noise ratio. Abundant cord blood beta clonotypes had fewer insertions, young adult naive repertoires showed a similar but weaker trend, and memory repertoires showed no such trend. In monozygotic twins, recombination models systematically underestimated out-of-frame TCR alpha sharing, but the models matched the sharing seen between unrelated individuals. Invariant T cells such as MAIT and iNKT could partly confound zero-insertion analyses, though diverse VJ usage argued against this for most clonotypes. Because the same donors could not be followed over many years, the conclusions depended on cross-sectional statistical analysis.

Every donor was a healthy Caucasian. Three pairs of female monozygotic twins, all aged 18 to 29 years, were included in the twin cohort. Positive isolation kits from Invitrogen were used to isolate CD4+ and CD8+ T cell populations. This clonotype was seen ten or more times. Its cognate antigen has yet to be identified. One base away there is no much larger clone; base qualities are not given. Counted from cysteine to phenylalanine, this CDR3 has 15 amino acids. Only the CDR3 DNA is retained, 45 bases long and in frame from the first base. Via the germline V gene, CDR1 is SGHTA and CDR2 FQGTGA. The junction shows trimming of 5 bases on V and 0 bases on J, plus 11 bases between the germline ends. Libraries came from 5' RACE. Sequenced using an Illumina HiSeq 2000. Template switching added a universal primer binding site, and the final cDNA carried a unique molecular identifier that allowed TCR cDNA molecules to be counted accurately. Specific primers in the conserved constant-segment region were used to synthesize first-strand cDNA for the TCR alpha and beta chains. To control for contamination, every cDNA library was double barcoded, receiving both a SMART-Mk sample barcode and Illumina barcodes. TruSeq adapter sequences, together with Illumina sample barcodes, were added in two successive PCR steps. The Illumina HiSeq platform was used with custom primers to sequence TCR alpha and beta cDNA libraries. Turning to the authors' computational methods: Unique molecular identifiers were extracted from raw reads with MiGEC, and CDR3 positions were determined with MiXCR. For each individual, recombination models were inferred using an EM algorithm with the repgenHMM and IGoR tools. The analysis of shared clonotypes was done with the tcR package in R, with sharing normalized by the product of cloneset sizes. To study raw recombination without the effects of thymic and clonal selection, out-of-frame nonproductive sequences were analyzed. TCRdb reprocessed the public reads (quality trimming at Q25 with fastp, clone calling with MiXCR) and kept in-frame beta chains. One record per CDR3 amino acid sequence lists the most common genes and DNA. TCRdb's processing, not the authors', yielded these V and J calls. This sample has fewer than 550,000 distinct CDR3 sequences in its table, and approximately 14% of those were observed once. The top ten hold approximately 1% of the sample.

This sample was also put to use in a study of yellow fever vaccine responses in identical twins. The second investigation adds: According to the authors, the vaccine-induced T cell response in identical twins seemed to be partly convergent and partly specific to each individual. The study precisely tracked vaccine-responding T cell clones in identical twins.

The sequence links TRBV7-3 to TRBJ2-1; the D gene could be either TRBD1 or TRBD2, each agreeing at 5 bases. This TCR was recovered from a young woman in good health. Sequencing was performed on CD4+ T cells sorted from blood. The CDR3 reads CASSPGRSSYNEQFF. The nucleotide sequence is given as TGTGCCAGCAGCCCGGGACGTAGCTCCTACAATGAGCAGTTCTTC.